This TCR beta chain was profiled in a study of shared clonotypes between healthy human individuals. V was clipped by 4 bases and J by 5 bases; unmatched bases: 3. This CDR3 is built from 13 residues. Germline CDR1 and CDR2: SQVTM and ANQGSEA. Repertoires were generated with immunoSEQ multiplex PCR, while TCRdb's copy carries only in-frame clones and drops some. The sample lists approximately 180,000 clones; 90% to 95% were seen once. The rearrangement joins TRBV29-1 to TRBJ1-5; 9 bases are a match to TRBD1. This clonotype was obtained from a woman aged 25-40 years in good health. The specimen was naive CD4+ T cells sorted from blood. Indicated subset: CD45RA+ positively selected. Here the CDR3 DNA reads TGCAGCGTTGGACAGGGGGACTATCAGCCCCAGCATTTT. Protein: CSVGQGDYQPQHF.